The present TCR beta chain was sequenced within a study of cytomegalovirus exposure and HLA in healthy donors. CDR3 length: 16 residues. Germline CDR1 LGHNA, CDR2 YSLEER. The germline V and J ends were trimmed by 3 bases and 7 bases, with 21 bases remaining between them. With 60 Vbeta and 13 Jbeta primers, the PCR was carried out. Method: immunoSEQ multiplex PCR; TCRdb's copy keeps in-frame clones and lacks some. The sample gives about 160,000 clones, 70% to 80% of which show up once; around 2.2% is in the top ten. In this sample, this clone turned up a few times. Its antigen remains unknown. Study-wide findings and caveats: Later analysis associated a missense DCLRE1C variant with TCR beta V- and J-gene trimming.

Sequencing used PBMCs. This sequence was found in a man aged 50-60 years in good health and CMV-seropositive. The rearrangement links TRBV4-3 to TRBJ1-2, with D possibly TRBD1 on 6 matching bases. The CDR3 loop reads CASSQARGARGSGYTF. The CDR3 DNA reads TGCGCCAGCAGCCAGGCTCGGGGGGCCCGGGGGTCTGGCTACACCTTC.